This T cell receptor beta chain was observed in a study of T cells in localized non-small cell lung cancer. TCRdb's table, derived via immunoSEQ multiplex PCR, lists solely in-frame clones and lacks some. The table lists some 7,000 clones, under 25% of them singletons, with 3.6% in the top ten. On this clone itself: The target antigen is unknown.

Study-level points and caveats: Researchers found a median around 61 of the top 100 tumor clones in adjacent lung. Clonality of T cells reached its maximum in uninvolved adjacent lung, surpassing tumor.

This receptor was taken from a man aged 40-75 years with stage III squamous cell lung carcinoma. The input for sequencing was lung tumor tissue, taken before any cancer treatment.

The CDR3 here is CASTQFGLAGELFF. CDR3 sequence (DNA): TGTGCCAGCACGCAATTTGGACTAGCGGGGGAGCTGTTTTTT. The J gene is TRBJ2-2, the V gene TRBV11-3; 9 bases map to TRBD2. This CDR3 is built from 14 residues. Germline V lookup: CDR1 SGHNT, CDR2 YENEEA. Germline trimming cut 7 bases from V and 8 bases from J; bases unmatched to any gene: 8.